This TCR beta chain was sequenced for a study of T cells in Graves' hyperthyroidism and ophthalmopathy. In this sample, this clonotype turned up a few times. Its specificity is not known. Regions amplified from RNA transcripts were the TCR beta CDR3 regions. During a first-round RT-PCR of the TCR CDR3, the HTBI primer set was used. One entry per CDR3 protein results from TCRdb running MiXCR on the multiplex PCR reads. This sample has roughly 290,000 distinct CDR3 sequences, with around 15% found just once. Findings of the study overall: Researchers found most expanded thyroid clonotypes above 0.001 in blood as well. Using 13 V-J features, a model discriminated ophthalmopathy from stable hyperthyroidism.

At least 3 on the Clinical Activity Score was recorded for ophthalmopathy patients, who also had NOSPECS grade at least 4 and duration under 3 months. Thyroid ultrasound, orbital computed tomography, clinical symptoms, and serum thyroxine and TRAb underpinned diagnoses. This CDR3 contains 14 residues. Germline CDR1 SGHDT, CDR2 YYEEEE. The V end was cut by 2 bases, the J end by 3 bases, with 12 bases between. This sequence joins TRBV5-6 and TRBJ2-7, with a tentative D call TRBD1 (5 bases). This clonotype originated in an older woman with Graves' ophthalmopathy. Sequencing was performed on blood. CDR3 residues: CASSFWQGVYEQYF. In DNA form, the CDR3 reads TGTGCCAGCAGCTTCTGGCAGGGTGTCTACGAGCAGTACTTC.